The source of this TCR beta chain is a study of T cells in localized non-small cell lung cancer. This table comes from immunoSEQ multiplex PCR, and its TCRdb copy is limited to in-frame clones, with some not included. The profile shows 75,000 to 95,000 clones, over 60% of them singletons. The ends were cut back, 0 bases at V and 8 bases at J, with 16 bases in the middle. The CDR3 has 15 residues. Per germline, CDR1 GTSNPN and CDR2 SVGIG (reference sequence). This sequence originates from a man aged 40 to 69 with stage II squamous cell lung carcinoma. This chain uses TRBV30 with TRBJ1-4, with D perhaps TRBD1 (5 bases). The sample was PBMCs, taken before any cancer treatment. The CDR3 DNA sequence: TGTGCCTGGAGTGTAGGGGTCGGGGAGCAGGAAAAACTGTTTTTT. Translating it yields CAWSVGVGEQEKLFF.